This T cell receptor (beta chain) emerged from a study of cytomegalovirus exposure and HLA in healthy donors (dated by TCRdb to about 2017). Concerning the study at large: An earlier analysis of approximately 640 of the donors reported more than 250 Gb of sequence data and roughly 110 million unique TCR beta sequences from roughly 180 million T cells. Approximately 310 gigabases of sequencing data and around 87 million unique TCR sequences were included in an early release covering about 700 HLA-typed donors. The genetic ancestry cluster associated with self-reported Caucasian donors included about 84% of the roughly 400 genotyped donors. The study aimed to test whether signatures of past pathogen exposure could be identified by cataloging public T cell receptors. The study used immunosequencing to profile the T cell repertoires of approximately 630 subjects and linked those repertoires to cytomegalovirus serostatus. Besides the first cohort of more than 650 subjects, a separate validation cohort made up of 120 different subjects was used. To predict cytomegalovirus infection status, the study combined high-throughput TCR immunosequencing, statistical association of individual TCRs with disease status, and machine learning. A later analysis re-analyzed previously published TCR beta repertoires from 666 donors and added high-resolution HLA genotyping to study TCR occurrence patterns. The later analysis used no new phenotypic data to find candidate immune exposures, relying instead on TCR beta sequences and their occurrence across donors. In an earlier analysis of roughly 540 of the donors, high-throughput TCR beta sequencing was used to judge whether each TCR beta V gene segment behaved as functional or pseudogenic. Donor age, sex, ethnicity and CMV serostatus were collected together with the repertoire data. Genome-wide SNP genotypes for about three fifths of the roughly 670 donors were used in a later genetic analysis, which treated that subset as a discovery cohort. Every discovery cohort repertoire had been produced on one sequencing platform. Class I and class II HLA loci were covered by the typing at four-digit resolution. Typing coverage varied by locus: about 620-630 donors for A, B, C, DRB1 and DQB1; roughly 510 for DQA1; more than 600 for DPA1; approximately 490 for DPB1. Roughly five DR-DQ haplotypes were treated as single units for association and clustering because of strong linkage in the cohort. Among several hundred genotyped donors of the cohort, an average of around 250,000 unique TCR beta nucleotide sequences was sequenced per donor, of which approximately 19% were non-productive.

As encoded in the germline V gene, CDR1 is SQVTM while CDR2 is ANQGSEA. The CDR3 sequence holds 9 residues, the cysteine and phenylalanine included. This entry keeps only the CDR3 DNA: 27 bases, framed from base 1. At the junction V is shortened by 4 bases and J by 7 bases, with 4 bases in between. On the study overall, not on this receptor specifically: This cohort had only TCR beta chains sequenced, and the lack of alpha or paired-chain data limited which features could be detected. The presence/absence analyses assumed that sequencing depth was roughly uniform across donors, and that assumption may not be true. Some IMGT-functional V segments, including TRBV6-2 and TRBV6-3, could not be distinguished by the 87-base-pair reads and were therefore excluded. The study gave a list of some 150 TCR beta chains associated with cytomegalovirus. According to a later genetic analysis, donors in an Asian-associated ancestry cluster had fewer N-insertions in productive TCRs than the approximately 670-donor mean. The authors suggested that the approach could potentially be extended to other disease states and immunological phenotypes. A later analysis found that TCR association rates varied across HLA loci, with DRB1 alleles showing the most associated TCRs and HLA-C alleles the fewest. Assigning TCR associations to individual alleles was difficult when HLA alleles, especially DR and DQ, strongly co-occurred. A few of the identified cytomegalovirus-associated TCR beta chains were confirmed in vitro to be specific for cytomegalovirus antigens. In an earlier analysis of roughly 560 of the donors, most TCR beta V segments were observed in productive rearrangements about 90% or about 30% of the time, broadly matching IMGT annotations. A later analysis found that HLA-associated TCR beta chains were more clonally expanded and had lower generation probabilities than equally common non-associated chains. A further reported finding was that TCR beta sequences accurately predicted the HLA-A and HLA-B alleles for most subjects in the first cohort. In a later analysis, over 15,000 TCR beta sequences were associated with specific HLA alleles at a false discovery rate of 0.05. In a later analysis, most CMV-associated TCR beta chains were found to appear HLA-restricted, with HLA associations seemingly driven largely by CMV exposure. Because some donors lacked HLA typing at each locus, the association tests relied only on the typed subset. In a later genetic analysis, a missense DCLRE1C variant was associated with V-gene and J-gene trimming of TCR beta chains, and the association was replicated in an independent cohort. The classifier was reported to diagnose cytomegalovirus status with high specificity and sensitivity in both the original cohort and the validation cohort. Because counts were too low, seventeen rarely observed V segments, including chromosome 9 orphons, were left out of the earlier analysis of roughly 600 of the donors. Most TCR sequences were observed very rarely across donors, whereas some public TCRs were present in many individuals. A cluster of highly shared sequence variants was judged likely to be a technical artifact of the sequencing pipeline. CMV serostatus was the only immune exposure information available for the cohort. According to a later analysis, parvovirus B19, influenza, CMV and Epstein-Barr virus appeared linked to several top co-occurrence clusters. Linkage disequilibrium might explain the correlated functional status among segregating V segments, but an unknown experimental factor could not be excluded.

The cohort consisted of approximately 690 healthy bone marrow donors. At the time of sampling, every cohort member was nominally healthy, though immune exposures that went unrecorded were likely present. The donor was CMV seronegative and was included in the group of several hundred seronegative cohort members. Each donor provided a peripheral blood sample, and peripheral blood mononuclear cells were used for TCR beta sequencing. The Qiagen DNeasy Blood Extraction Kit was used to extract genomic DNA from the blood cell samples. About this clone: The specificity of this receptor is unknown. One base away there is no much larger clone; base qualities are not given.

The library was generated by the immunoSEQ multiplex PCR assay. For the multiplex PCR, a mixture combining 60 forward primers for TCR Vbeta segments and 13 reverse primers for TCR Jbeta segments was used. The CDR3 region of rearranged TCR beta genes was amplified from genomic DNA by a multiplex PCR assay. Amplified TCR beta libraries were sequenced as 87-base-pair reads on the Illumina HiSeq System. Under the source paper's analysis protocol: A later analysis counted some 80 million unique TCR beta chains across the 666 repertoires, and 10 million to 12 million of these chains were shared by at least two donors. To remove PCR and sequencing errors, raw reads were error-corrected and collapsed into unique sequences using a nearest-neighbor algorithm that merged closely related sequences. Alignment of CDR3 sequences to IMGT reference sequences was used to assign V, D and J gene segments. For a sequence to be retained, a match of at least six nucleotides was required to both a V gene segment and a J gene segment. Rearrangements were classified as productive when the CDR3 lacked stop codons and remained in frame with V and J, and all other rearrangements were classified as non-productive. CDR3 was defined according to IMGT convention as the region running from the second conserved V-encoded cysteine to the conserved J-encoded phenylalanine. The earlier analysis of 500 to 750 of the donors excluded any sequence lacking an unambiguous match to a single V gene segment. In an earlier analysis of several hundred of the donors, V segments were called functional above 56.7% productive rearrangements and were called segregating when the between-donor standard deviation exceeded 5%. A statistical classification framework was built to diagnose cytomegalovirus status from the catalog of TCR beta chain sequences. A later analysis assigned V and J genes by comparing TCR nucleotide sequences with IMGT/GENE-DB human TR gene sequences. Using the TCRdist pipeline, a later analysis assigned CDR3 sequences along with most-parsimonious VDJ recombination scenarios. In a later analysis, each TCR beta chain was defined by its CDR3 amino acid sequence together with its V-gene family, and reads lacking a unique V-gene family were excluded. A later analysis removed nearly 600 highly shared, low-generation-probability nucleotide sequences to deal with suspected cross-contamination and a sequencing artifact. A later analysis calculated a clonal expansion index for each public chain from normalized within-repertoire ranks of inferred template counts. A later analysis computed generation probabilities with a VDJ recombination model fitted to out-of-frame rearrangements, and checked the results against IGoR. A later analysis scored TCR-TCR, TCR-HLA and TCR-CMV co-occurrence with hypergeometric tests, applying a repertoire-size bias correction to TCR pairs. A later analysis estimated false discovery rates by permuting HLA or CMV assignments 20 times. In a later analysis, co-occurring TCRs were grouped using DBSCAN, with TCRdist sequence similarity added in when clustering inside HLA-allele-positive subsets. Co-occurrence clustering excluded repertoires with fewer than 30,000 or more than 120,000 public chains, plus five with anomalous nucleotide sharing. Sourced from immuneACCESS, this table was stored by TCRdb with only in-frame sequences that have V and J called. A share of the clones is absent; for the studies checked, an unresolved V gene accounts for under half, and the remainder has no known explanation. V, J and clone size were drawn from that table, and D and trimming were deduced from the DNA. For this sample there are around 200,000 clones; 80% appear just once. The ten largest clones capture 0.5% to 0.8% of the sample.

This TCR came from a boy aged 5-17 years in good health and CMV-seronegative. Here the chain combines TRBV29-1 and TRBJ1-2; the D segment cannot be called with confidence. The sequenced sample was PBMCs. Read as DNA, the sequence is TGCAGCGTTGCTAGTGGCTACACCTTC. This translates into CSVASGYTF.